This TCR beta chain originates from a study of blood T cell repertoires in COVID-19. The germline gives CDR1 MGHRA, CDR2 YSYEKL. The CDR3 totals 15 residues. Trimming removed 6 bases from V and 2 bases from J, with 13 bases in between. The repertoire was sequenced with immunoSEQ multiplex PCR; TCRdb's copy has only in-frame clones and lacks some. The sample shows 64,000 or so clones, 75% to 90% of them seen only once. The sequence came from a human donor in a cohort sampled during active COVID-19. The material sequenced was peripheral blood. J is TRBJ2-2 and V is TRBV4-1, with a tentative D call TRBD1 (6 bases). The CDR3 reads CASRKQGGNTGELFF. The CDR3 coding sequence is TGCGCCAGCAGAAAACAGGGTGGCAACACCGGGGAGCTGTTTTTT.